This T cell receptor (beta chain) derives from a study of cytomegalovirus exposure and HLA in healthy donors. The method was immunoSEQ multiplex PCR; TCRdb's version includes in-frame clones alone and lacks a portion of them. The repertoire holds approximately 54,000 clones, with roughly nine tenths as singletons. This CDR3 has 14 amino acids. With V trimmed by 5 bases and J by 6 bases, 5 bases remained unmatched. Germline V gives CDR1 MNHNS, CDR2 SASEGT. The chain has TRBV6-1 and TRBJ1-1, with 11 bases identical to TRBD1. The receptor comes from a woman aged 18-29 years in good health and CMV-seropositive. Material for sequencing was PBMCs. The CDR3 DNA follows: TGTGCCAGCAGTACTCCGGGACAGGGGGCTGAAGCTTTCTTT. Translated, it gives CASSTPGQGAEAFF.